This passage covers 8 T cell receptor beta chains from one sample sequenced in a study of T and B cells in COVID-19 patients. Each TRB amplification used roughly 240-550 ng of genomic DNA from blood. BIOMED2 TRB-A/B primer pools were used in multiplex TRB PCR. One entry per CDR3 protein results from TCRdb running MiXCR on the multiplex PCR reads. Of around 30,000 distinct CDR3 sequences in the sample, less than 35% were seen once. Material: blood. Receptor source: a human donor who had recovered from COVID-19.

At least ten counts were recorded for this clonotype. The V call is TRBV6-1, the J call TRBJ2-3; D perhaps matches TRBD2 (5 bases). Trimming cost V 4 bases and J 13 bases, with 9 bases left between them. Germline loops: CDR1 MNHNS, CDR2 SASEGT. The CDR3 has 10 amino acids. The chain's CDR3 is CASSAAGEYF. CDR3 bases: TGTGCCAGCAGTGCAGCCGGGGAGTATTTT.

The V and J genes are TRBV20-1 and TRBJ2-5; no clear D gene. Germline values: CDR1 DFQATT, CDR2 SNEGSKA (reference sequence). The CDR3 is made up of 11 amino acids. V was pared by 5 bases and J by 7 bases, with 11 bases between. CDR3 region: CSAHVGSTQYF. DNA for the CDR3: TGCAGTGCTCACGTCGGTTCGACCCAGTACTTC.

This sequence joins TRBV20-1 and TRBJ2-7; 10 bases match TRBD1. Germline assignment: CDR1 DFQATT and CDR2 SNEGSKA (reference sequence). This CDR3 has 14 amino acids. Losses at the gene ends were 3 bases for V and 3 bases for J; bases not matched to a gene: 5. The CDR3 DNA sequence: TGCAGTGCTAGCTCCGGGACAGGGGTCTACGAGCAGTACTTC. Its protein product is CSASSGTGVYEQYF.

The sample holds a few counts of this clonotype. V usage is TRBV20-1 and J usage is TRBJ2-2; 7 bases fit TRBD1. V dropped 0 bases and J dropped 6; count of bases not matched to a gene: 10. The CDR3 is 16 residues long. The germline V gene has CDR1 DFQATT and CDR2 SNEGSKA (reference sequence). The chain's CDR3 is CSARDKGGPMAGELFF. The DNA of the CDR3 is TGCAGTGCTAGAGATAAAGGGGGCCCCATGGCCGGGGAGCTGTTTTTT.

The genes are TRBV29-1 and TRBJ2-1; D may be TRBD1 (6 bases). Germline CDR1 reads SQVTM; CDR2 reads ANQGSEA. This CDR3 is 11 amino acids long. The DNA of the CDR3 is TGCAGTGCCACTAGGGGGAATGAGCAGTTCTTC. Translating gives CSATRGNEQFF.

The J gene is TRBJ2-5, the V gene TRBV6-1; TRBD1 matches at 9 bases. There are 14 residues in the CDR3. J lost 7 bases, V lost 2 bases, and 5 bases had no gene match. Germline CDR1 reads MNHNS; CDR2 reads SASEGT. The CDR3 protein is CASSERQGVGTQYF. The DNA of the CDR3 is TGTGCCAGCAGTGAAAGACAGGGGGTCGGGACCCAGTACTTC.

The chain joins TRBV4-3 to TRBJ1-4; D unresolved. Trimming shortened V by 1 base and J by 5 bases, and 8 bases separated the two germline ends. Per the germline V gene, CDR1 is LGHNA and CDR2 is YSLEER. This CDR3 spans 14 amino acids. The CDR3 is CASSQGYGNEKLFF. CDR3 nucleotides: TGCGCCAGCAGCCAAGGGTACGGGAATGAAAAACTGTTTTTT.

This clonotype was detected a few times. The J gene is TRBJ2-7, the V gene TRBV18, with TRBD2 matching over 9 bases. This CDR3 contains 15 residues. Germline trimming cut 3 bases from V and 0 bases from J; bases unmatched to any gene: 3. Germline V CDR1 and CDR2: KGHSH, LQKENI. CDR3: CASSPSGRSSYEQYF. The CDR3 DNA is TGTGCCAGCTCACCGAGCGGGAGGAGCTCCTACGAGCAGTACTTC. Combining the CDR3 with reference TRBV18 and TRBJ2-7 gives the whole variable domain NAGVMQNPRHLVRRRGQEARLRCSPMKGHSHVYWYRQLPEEGLKFMVYLQKENIIDESGMPKERFSAEFPKEGPSILRIQQVVRGDSAAYFCASSPSGRSSYEQYFGPGTRLTVT.